What follows are 14 T cell receptor beta chains derived from one specimen sequenced in a study of cytomegalovirus exposure and HLA in healthy donors. Primers included in the PCR were 60 Vbeta and 13 Jbeta primers. Profiling relied on immunoSEQ multiplex PCR, and the TCRdb table lists in-frame clones only, not all of them. The sample has about 130,000 clones; over 9.5% are singletons. Sample: PBMCs. The receptors come from a woman aged 18-29 years in good health and CMV-seropositive.

The chain employs TRBV28 and TRBJ1-2; 9 nucleotides agree with TRBD1. The V gene end was trimmed by 6 bases and the J gene end by 3 bases; junction bases not matched to a gene: 5. The CDR3 extends over 14 amino acids. Germline V gene sequence: CDR1 MDHEN, CDR2 SYDVKM. The CDR3 DNA follows: TGTGCCAGCAGAGAACAGGGGGCAGACTATGGCTACACCTTC. Residues: CASREQGADYGYTF.

The V gene is TRBV27, the J gene TRBJ2-1; TRBD1 is a possible D gene (6 bases). Germline V gene data show CDR1 as MNHEY and CDR2 as SMNVEV (reference sequence). This CDR3 contains 14 residues. V dropped 7 bases and J dropped 2 bases, with 12 bases sitting between them. The CDR3 region is CASKITGTYNEQFF. In nucleotides, the CDR3 is TGTGCCAGCAAGATTACAGGGACCTACAATGAGCAGTTCTTC.

This clone has a handful of counts. The rearrangement links TRBV27 to TRBJ2-2; D perhaps matches TRBD2 (6 bases). The CDR3 is made up of 13 amino acids. Germline V gene lookup returns CDR1 MNHEY and CDR2 SMNVEV (reference sequence). The V end lost 5 bases, the J end lost 7 bases, and 11 bases lay between the germline ends. Here the CDR3 reads CASSGGWFGELFF. As DNA, the CDR3 is TGTGCCAGCAGTGGGGGGTGGTTCGGGGAGCTGTTTTTT.

The chain uses TRBV30 and TRBJ2-1; 9 bases are shared with TRBD1. The CDR3 runs 13 residues. Trimming took 2 bases from V and 9 from J; bases not matched to a gene: 5. The germline gives CDR1 GTSNPN, CDR2 SVGIG (reference sequence). Written as DNA, the CDR3 is TGTGCCTGGAGTAAACAGGGGGCTGGTGAGCAGTTCTTC. Translation: CAWSKQGAGEQFF.

This clone was detected only a few times. The rearrangement links TRBV20-1 to TRBJ2-7; D gene unclear. V lost 1 base and J 7 bases, leaving 8 bases between the germline ends. Germline-derived CDR1 and CDR2 are DFQATT and SNEGSKA (reference sequence). CDR3 size: 11 residues. In DNA form, the CDR3 reads TGCAGTGCTAGAGTGGAGACGGAGCAGTACTTC. This gives the protein CSARVETEQYF.

The sample holds a few counts of this clone. The chain combines TRBV27 with TRBJ2-7; 7 nucleotides agree with TRBD2. Germline-derived CDR1 and CDR2 are MNHEY and SMNVEV (reference sequence). With V trimmed by 6 bases and J by 0 bases, 5 bases remained unmatched. The CDR3 runs 14 residues. Here the CDR3 DNA reads TGTGCCAGCAGAGGACTAGGAAGCTCCTACGAGCAGTACTTC. It encodes CASRGLGSSYEQYF.

The table lists this clone with a few counts. This chain links TRBV5-1 with TRBJ1-2, with TRBD1 matching 7 bases. V trimming: 5 bases; J trimming: 2 bases; junction bases outside the gene matches: 3. The CDR3 contains 13 residues. Per germline, CDR1 SGHRS and CDR2 YFSETQ. CDR3 amino acids: CASRPDRNYGYTF. CDR3 DNA: TGCGCCAGCAGACCGGACAGGAACTATGGCTACACCTTC. The full variable domain, in which reference TRBV5-1 and TRBJ1-2 provide the parts outside the CDR3, is KAGVTQTPRYLIKTRGQQVTLSCSPISGHRSVSWYQQTPGQGLQFLFEYFSETQRNKGNFPGRFSGRQFSNSRSEMNVSTLELGDSALYLCASRPDRNYGYTFGSGTRLTVV.

V is TRBV30 and J is TRBJ2-6; no definite D call. The CDR3 consists of 12 residues. Germline CDR1 GTSNPN, CDR2 SVGIG (reference sequence). Trimming left V 4 bases short and J 7 bases short, with 8 bases between. The DNA for the CDR3 is TGTGCCTGGAAGAGTCTTGCCAACGTCCTGACTTTC. It translates to CAWKSLANVLTF.

J is TRBJ1-1 and V is TRBV30, with D possibly matching TRBD1 (6 bases). The CDR3 loop spans 15 amino acids. The V end lost 2 bases, the J end lost 0 bases, and 13 bases lay between the germline ends. CDR1 GTSNPN and CDR2 SVGIG come from the germline V gene (reference sequence). The CDR3 sequence is CAWSKLDRMNTEAFF. In DNA, the CDR3 is TGTGCCTGGAGTAAGTTGGACAGAATGAACACTGAAGCTTTCTTT.

V usage is TRBV27 and J usage is TRBJ2-3; TRBD2 agrees at 8 bases. The CDR3 length is 17 residues. CDR1 is MNHEY and CDR2 is SMNVEV in the germline V gene (reference sequence). Losses at the gene ends were 7 bases for V and 5 bases for J; bases not matched to a gene: 17. The CDR3 region is CASTPSLSGSLGDTQYF. DNA for the CDR3: TGTGCCAGCACCCCTAGCCTGAGCGGGAGCCTTGGAGATACGCAGTATTTT.

J is TRBJ2-3 and V is TRBV9, with D unclear. V shed 0 bases and J shed 3 bases, with 8 bases lying between them. The CDR3 loop spans 14 amino acids. Germline-derived CDR1 and CDR2 are SGDLS and YYNGEE. This chain's CDR3 is CASSVGPMTDTQYF. The CDR3, as DNA: TGTGCCAGCAGCGTAGGTCCAATGACAGATACGCAGTATTTT.

The rearrangement links TRBV28 to TRBJ2-5, with a possible D match to TRBD1 (6 bases). V was clipped by 5 bases and J by 3 bases, with 13 bases between them. Germline CDR1 reads MDHEN; CDR2 reads SYDVKM. The CDR3 contains 14 residues. CDR3 sequence reads: CASSALGTKETQYF. The CDR3, as DNA: TGTGCCAGCAGTGCTCTAGGGACAAAAGAGACCCAGTACTTC.

The chain couples TRBV2 to TRBJ1-2; D unresolved. The germline gives CDR1 SNHLY, CDR2 FYNNEI. V was shortened by 9 bases and J by 4 bases, with 12 bases between the two germline ends. The CDR3 covers 12 residues. For the CDR3, the DNA is TGTGCCAGTCTAGAAACCTTCTATGGCTACACCTTC. Translated, it gives CASLETFYGYTF.

The genes are TRBV30 and TRBJ2-5; D may be TRBD2 (5 bases). Between the trimmed V and J ends, which lost 2 bases and 2 bases, there was a span of 12 bases. The V gene's germline CDR1 is GTSNPN and CDR2 SVGIG (reference sequence). CDR3 length equals 14 residues. In DNA, the CDR3 is TGTGCCTGGAGTTTTTGGACTGCGCAAGAGACCCAGTACTTC. Translated: CAWSFWTAQETQYF.